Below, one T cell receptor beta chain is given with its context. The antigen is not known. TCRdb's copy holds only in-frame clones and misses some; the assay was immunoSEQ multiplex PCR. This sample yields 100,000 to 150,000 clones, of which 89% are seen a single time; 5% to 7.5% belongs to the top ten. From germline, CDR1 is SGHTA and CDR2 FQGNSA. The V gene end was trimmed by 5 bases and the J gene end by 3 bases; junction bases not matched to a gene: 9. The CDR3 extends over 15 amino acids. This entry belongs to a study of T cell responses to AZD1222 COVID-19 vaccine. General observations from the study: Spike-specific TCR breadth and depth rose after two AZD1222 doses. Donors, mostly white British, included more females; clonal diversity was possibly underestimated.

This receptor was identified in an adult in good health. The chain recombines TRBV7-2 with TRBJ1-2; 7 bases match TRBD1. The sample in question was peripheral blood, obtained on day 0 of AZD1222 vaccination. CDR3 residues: CASSGAGTAYYGYTF. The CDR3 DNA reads TGTGCCAGCAGCGGGGCCGGGACAGCTTACTATGGCTACACCTTC.